The clone carrying this T cell receptor beta chain was found once. This entry is derived from a study of blood T cell repertoires in COVID-19. In the study overall: Sites across the United States, Italy and Spain contributed samples from acute and convalescent COVID-19.

Original handling: The assay estimated nucleated cells by amplifying reference gene primers. Generated by immunoSEQ multiplex PCR, the TCRdb table keeps only in-frame clones and is missing some. V and J calls and clone size are as listed in that table; D and trimming were resolved from the DNA. The data show tens of thousands of clones, with almost 85% seen just once and approximately 7.3% held by the top ten. The CDR3 loop spans 13 amino acids. V lost 6 bases and J 0 bases, leaving 9 bases between the germline ends. Per the germline V gene, CDR1 is SGHAT and CDR2 is FQNNGV. This receptor was identified in a human donor in a cohort sampled during active COVID-19. Sequenced material: peripheral blood. The gene calls are TRBV11-2 and TRBJ2-7; TRBD1 is a possible D gene (6 bases). The DNA of the CDR3 is TGTGCCAGCAGTACAGGGAGCTCCTACGAGCAGTACTTC. Translating it yields CASSTGSSYEQYF. Using reference TRBV11-2 and TRBJ2-7 for the parts outside the CDR3, the full variable domain is EAGVAQSPRYKIIEKRQSVAFWCNPISGHATLYWYQQILGQGPKLLIQFQNNGVVDDSQLPKDRFSAERLKGVDSTLKIQPAKLEDSAVYLCASSTGSSYEQYFGPGTRLTVT.